The source of this T cell receptor beta chain is a study of blood T cells in healthy people across ages. The authors extracted at least 6 micrograms of total RNA per sample. The germline gives CDR1 SGHRS, CDR2 YFSETQ. The CDR3 consists of 13 residues. For the second PCR, which ran for roughly 7 to 11 cycles, a sample-barcoded 5' primer and a J-beta primer mix were used. At least 2.5 million CDR3-containing paired-end reads were obtained per sample. In TCRdb, the 5' RACE reads were re-called with MiXCR into one record per CDR3 protein. The sample includes approximately 800,000 distinct CDR3 sequences, about 55% seen only once; the top ten take approximately 40%.

The TCR was taken from an elderly man in good health. What was sequenced was blood. The V and J genes are TRBV5-1 and TRBJ2-4; D call uncertain. The DNA matches TRBJ2-7 better at its end, which makes the J call doubtful. The CDR3 coding sequence is TGCGCCAGCAGCTCTCCCTTCTCCTACGAGCAGTACTTC. Its protein product is CASSSPFSYEQYF.